The T cell receptor beta chain described here comes from a study of T cell responses to AZD1222 COVID-19 vaccine. Regarding the study as a whole: Epitopes outside B.1.351 and B.1.1.7 mutated regions reportedly drew nearly half of spike TCRs.

Profiled with immunoSEQ multiplex PCR; TCRdb holds only in-frame clones, not every one. The sample lists 100,000 to 150,000 clones; 93% were seen once. As concerns this clone: Antigen specificity is unknown.

The CDR3 spans 19 residues. The ends lost 3 bases at V and 1 base at J; junction bases unmatched: 14. The germline V gene encodes CDR1 SGHAT and CDR2 FQNNGV. This TCR was recovered from an adult in good health. The chain carries TRBV11-2 and TRBJ2-5; 10 positions match TRBD2. This material consisted of peripheral blood, taken on day 0 of AZD1222 vaccination. In DNA, the CDR3 is TGTGCCAGCAGCTTTGGGAGGGGTAGGGTAGCGGGAGGCCAAGAGACCCAGTACTTC. Protein sequence: CASSFGRGRVAGGQETQYF.